Listed here is a single TCR beta chain. The antigen is unknown. Clones were read by immunoSEQ multiplex PCR, and TCRdb kept only the in-frame ones, dropping some. The sample carries about 21,000 clones, approximately 83% recorded once. Sorted T cells were CFSE-labeled and cultured 5 days with allogeneic regulatory or mature dendritic cells at 1:10. There are 18 residues in the CDR3. Germline V gene sequence: CDR1 KGHSH, CDR2 LQKENI. V lost 6 bases to trimming and J lost 1 base, with 19 bases between them. The data are from a study of regulatory dendritic cells for organ transplantation. Study conclusions and caveats: Memory CD8+ T cells were the most oligoclonal; naive cells were highly diverse.

The chain joins TRBV18 to TRBJ2-6, with D unresolved. The specimen sequenced was naive CD4+ T cells from blood cultured with regulatory dendritic cells. Indicated subset: CD45RA+ naive T cells. The receptor's source is a human donor in good health. The DNA of the CDR3 is TGTGCCAGCTCCCCCCTGGGCTCCCGTCTTTCTGGGGCCAACGTCCTGACTTTC. Amino acid sequence: CASSPLGSRLSGANVLTF.